These T cell receptor beta chains were read from a single sample in a study of blood T cell repertoires in COVID-19. Measured with immunoSEQ multiplex PCR; TCRdb has only the in-frame clones, and not every one. The data show fewer than 150,000 clones, approximately 83% seen once. Sequencing used peripheral blood. The receptors here all came from a woman between 45 and 60 years old with acute or convalescent COVID-19. Each CDR3 is given with its conserved first and last residue. The order of the fields is V gene, clone size, D gene, J gene, CDR3 protein, CDR3 DNA. A D gene is named only where the DNA matches it firmly. Where a row states a size, it is once, few, many or the class of an expanded clone; other rows omit it.

TRBV30	-	TRBD1	TRBJ1-5	CAWSSGQGHQPQHF	TGTGCCTGGAGCTCCGGACAGGGCCACCAGCCCCAGCATTTT
TRBV6-5	-	TRBD2	TRBJ2-7	CATRTSGLYEQYF	TGTGCCACCCGGACTAGCGGCCTCTACGAGCAGTACTTC
TRBV11-2	-	-	TRBJ1-2	CASSLGGGGDHYGYTF	TGTGCCAGCAGCTTAGGTGGTGGAGGGGATCACTATGGCTACACCTTC
TRBV5-8	-	TRBD1	TRBJ1-1	CASSSRTGPNTEAFF	TGTGCCAGCAGCTCCCGGACAGGGCCGAACACTGAAGCTTTCTTT
TRBV5-4	-	TRBD1	TRBJ1-6	CASSLAGTVFAPLHF	TGTGCCAGCAGCTTGGCCGGGACAGTCTTTGCACCCCTCCACTTT
TRBV19	-	-	TRBJ1-4	CASSGQYPEKLFF	TGTGCCAGTAGTGGACAGTACCCCGAAAAACTGTTTTTT
TRBV2	-	TRBD2	TRBJ2-2	CASSEVSSGAGELFF	TGTGCCAGCAGTGAGGTGTCTAGCGGCGCCGGGGAGCTGTTTTTT
TRBV27	few	TRBD1	TRBJ1-4	CASSAGTGMAFGEKLFF	TGTGCCAGCAGCGCCGGGACAGGGATGGCTTTTGGTGAAAAACTGTTTTTT
TRBV3-1/TRBV3-2	-	-	TRBJ1-6	CASRHRDYYSPLHF	TGTGCCAGCAGGCACCGGGACTACTATTCACCCCTCCACTTT
TRBV28	-	-	TRBJ1-1	CASSFGGTEAFF	TGTGCCAGCAGTTTCGGGGGGACTGAAGCTTTCTTT